The TCR beta chain described here comes from a study of cytomegalovirus exposure and HLA in healthy donors. At the level of the study: One earlier analysis, a look at 200 million or so T cells, found fewer than 140 million unique TCR beta sequences. Notes on the study in general: Many donors shared some public TCRs, even though most TCR sequences were rare.

In the case of this clone: Its target is not known.

60 Vbeta and 13 Jbeta primers were used in PCR. Method: immunoSEQ multiplex PCR; TCRdb's copy keeps in-frame clones and lacks some. This sample has about 200,000 clones; approximately 86% occur once, and the top ten carry approximately 0.31%. Trimming cost V 0 bases and J 8 bases, with 13 bases left between them. Looked up from germline, CDR1 is SEHNR and CDR2 is FQNEAQ (reference sequence). This CDR3 has 14 residues. The sequencing sample was made of PBMCs. V gene TRBV7-9 combines with J gene TRBJ1-2, with D possibly TRBD1 on 5 matching bases. This sequence originates from a woman in her twenties or thirties in good health and CMV-seronegative. CDR3 in DNA: TGTGCCAGCAGCTTAGCCCCGTCGGGGGGGGGCTACACCTTC. Its protein is CASSLAPSGGGYTF.